This T cell receptor (beta chain) was documented in a study of blood T cell repertoires in COVID-19. As for the study in general: The study drew acute and convalescent COVID-19 samples from the United States, Italy and Spain. The analysed material was cDNA or gDNA that came from T cells, B-cell-depleted T cells, or PBMCs.

The V gene's germline CDR1 is SNHLY and CDR2 FYNNEI. The CDR3 totals 12 residues. V was shortened by 2 bases and J by 8 bases, with 6 bases between the two germline ends. This clone was picked up one time. Source study methods: Amplification with reference gene primers provided the estimates of nucleated cell counts. The table came from immunoSEQ multiplex PCR; TCRdb's copy has only in-frame clones and leaves some out. That table supplies the V and J calls and clone size; D and trimming were determined from the DNA. This sample has some 350,000 clones, with around four fifths found just once. The receptor was isolated from a man aged 30 to 45 with active or convalescent COVID-19. This rearrangement joins TRBV2 to TRBJ1-4; tentative D call: TRBD1 (5 bases). Sequenced material: peripheral blood. CDR3 loop: CASSERTEKLFF. The CDR3, as DNA: TGTGCCAGCAGTGAAAGGACAGAAAAACTGTTTTTT.